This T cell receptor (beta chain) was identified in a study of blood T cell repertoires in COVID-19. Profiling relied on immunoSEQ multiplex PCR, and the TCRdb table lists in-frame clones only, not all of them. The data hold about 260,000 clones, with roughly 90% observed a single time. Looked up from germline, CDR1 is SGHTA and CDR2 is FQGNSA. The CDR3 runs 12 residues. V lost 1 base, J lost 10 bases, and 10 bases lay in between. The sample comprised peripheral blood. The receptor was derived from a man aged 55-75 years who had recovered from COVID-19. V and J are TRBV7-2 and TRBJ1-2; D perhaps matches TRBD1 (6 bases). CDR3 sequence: CASSLDREDYTF. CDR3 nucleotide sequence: TGTGCCAGCAGCTTAGACAGGGAAGACTACACCTTC.